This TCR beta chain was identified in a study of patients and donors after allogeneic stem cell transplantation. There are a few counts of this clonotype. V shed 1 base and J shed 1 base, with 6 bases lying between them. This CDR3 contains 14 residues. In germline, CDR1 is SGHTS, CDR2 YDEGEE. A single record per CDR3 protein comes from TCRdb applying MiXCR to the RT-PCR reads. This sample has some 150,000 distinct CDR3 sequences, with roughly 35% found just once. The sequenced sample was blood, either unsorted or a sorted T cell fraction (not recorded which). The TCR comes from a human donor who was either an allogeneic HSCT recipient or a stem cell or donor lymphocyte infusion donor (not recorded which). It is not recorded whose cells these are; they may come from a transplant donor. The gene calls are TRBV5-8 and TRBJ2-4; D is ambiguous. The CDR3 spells CASSLWGAKNIQYF. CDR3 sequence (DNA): TGTGCCAGCAGCTTGTGGGGTGCCAAAAACATTCAGTACTTC.